This is a list of T cell receptor beta chains from one sample in a study of regulatory T cells in long-lasting Graves disease. TCRdb reanalysed the multiplex PCR reads using MiXCR and keeps one entry per CDR3 protein. The sample yields under 450,000 distinct CDR3 sequences, approximately 23% seen once. Sample: peripheral blood mononuclear cells (PBMCs), taken when the disease was refractory, from a patient treated with antithyroid drugs. These receptors all come from a woman aged 40 to 49 with Graves disease. Both conserved end residues are part of each CDR3. A D gene is named only where the DNA matches it firmly. Size is stated for part of the rows, as once, few or many counts, or as a class when the clone is expanded.

>TRBJ2-2|TRBV29-1|NA|few
CSVHRGGNTGELFF
TGCAGCGTTCACAGGGGGGGGAACACCGGGGAGCTGTTTTTT
>TRBJ2-7|TRBV6-5|NA|many
CASSYSWLGPEAYEQYF
TGTGCCAGCAGTTACAGTTGGCTGGGACCAGAGGCCTACGAGCAGTACTTC
>TRBJ2-7|TRBV20-1|NA|many
CSASPVGDYEQYF
TGCAGTGCTAGTCCTGTAGGTGATTACGAGCAGTACTTC
>TRBJ2-4|TRBV6-1|TRBD2|many
CASSPAGSNIQYF
TGTGCCAGCAGCCCAGCGGGGTCGAACATTCAGTACTTC
>TRBJ1-1|TRBV5-1|TRBD1|many
CASSWDRGPLNTEAFF
TGCGCCAGCAGCTGGGACAGGGGACCCTTGAACACTGAAGCTTTCTTT
>TRBJ1-1|TRBV9|NA|many
CASSVGGGPTEAFF
TGTGCCAGCAGCGTAGGCGGGGGGCCTACTGAAGCTTTCTTT
>TRBJ2-6|TRBV24-1|NA|NA
CATGGRAGANVLTF
TGTGCCACGGGGGGACGAGCTGGGGCCAACGTCCTGACTTTC
>TRBJ1-2|TRBV2|NA|many
CASTGSGSPPGYTF
TGTGCCAGCACTGGTAGCGGGAGCCCTCCTGGCTACACCTTC
>TRBJ1-5|TRBV6-1|NA|many
CASSDRQAPQPQHF
TGTGCCAGCAGTGATAGACAGGCCCCTCAGCCCCAGCATTTT
>TRBJ1-2|TRBV5-1|NA|many
CASSLTNYGYTF
TGTGCCAGCAGCTTGACAAACTATGGCTACACCTTC
>TRBJ1-1|TRBV19|NA|NA
CASSILRTGNTEAFF
TGTGCCAGTAGTATTTTACGGACTGGGAACACTGAAGCTTTCTTT
>TRBJ1-1|TRBV29-1|NA|NA
CSVEEWVESGLGAFF
TGCAGCGTTGAAGAGTGGGTAGAGAGCGGACTCGGAGCTTTCTTT
>TRBJ2-4|TRBV20-1|TRBD2|many
CSAGTSGSGGIQYF
TGCAGTGCCGGGACTAGCGGGAGTGGAGGGATTCAGTACTTC
>TRBJ2-5|TRBV6-1|TRBD2|many
CASAGEGLAQETQYF
TGTGCCAGCGCGGGGGAGGGACTAGCCCAAGAGACCCAGTACTTC
>TRBJ1-3|TRBV3-1|TRBD1|NA
CASSPTGDSGNTIYF
TGTGCCAGCAGCCCGACAGGGGACTCTGGAAACACCATATATTTT
>TRBJ1-4|TRBV11-2|NA|few
CASSLSRTAQLFNEKLFF
TGTGCCAGCAGCTTAAGTCGAACAGCCCAACTCTTTAATGAAAAACTGTTTTTT
>TRBJ2-5|TRBV5-1|TRBD1|NA
CASSLIGGKGETQYF
TGCGCCAGCAGCTTGATAGGGGGCAAGGGAGAGACCCAGTACTTC
>TRBJ2-7|TRBV28|NA|many
CASKPGSNYEQYF
TGTGCCAGCAAGCCCGGGAGCAACTACGAGCAGTACTTC
>TRBJ1-4|TRBV10-3|NA|many
CAISESVGRVEKLFF
TGTGCCATCAGTGAGTCGGTTGGCAGGGTGGAAAAACTGTTTTTT
>TRBJ2-2|TRBV24-1|TRBD1|few
CATTRDPGQGPTGELFF
TGTGCCACCACCCGAGACCCCGGACAGGGGCCGACCGGGGAGCTGTTTTTT
>TRBJ2-4|TRBV28|TRBD2|many
CASSFHSSGSKNIQYF
TGTGCCAGCAGTTTTCATTCCAGCGGGAGCAAAAACATTCAGTACTTC
>TRBJ1-5|TRBV28|NA|many
CASSFPAPPYQPQHF
TGTGCCAGCAGTTTTCCGGCCCCGCCATATCAGCCCCAGCATTTT
>TRBJ2-5|TRBV25-1|NA|few
CASSGSRGGEETQYF
TGTGCCAGCAGTGGGTCGAGGGGTGGGGAAGAGACCCAGTACTTC
>TRBJ2-1|TRBV28|TRBD1|NA
CASSLPGQGYNEQFF
TGTGCCAGCAGTTTACCGGGACAGGGTTACAATGAGCAGTTCTTC
>TRBJ1-6|TRBV11-2|NA|many
CASSLTSSYNSPLHF
TGTGCCAGCAGCTTAACCAGCTCCTATAATTCACCCCTCCACTTT
>TRBJ2-3|TRBV28|TRBD2|few
CASSTLGLAGGPQDTQYF
TGTGCCAGCAGTACCCTGGGACTAGCGGGAGGGCCTCAGGATACGCAGTATTTT
>TRBJ2-7|TRBV28|NA|many
CASSHGPLKYF
TGTGCCAGCAGCCACGGTCCCCTGAAGTACTTC
>TRBJ1-1|TRBV15|NA|many
CATSLQYLNTEAFF
TGTGCCACCAGCCTTCAGTACCTTAACACTGAAGCTTTCTTT
>TRBJ1-1|TRBV6-1|NA|many
CASSEVSSLNTEAFF
TGTGCCAGCAGTGAAGTGTCAAGTTTGAACACTGAAGCTTTCTTT
>TRBJ2-2|TRBV11-2|NA|many
CASSNRDSSPTGELFF
TGTGCCAGCAGCAACCGCGACTCCTCTCCCACCGGGGAGCTGTTTTTT
>TRBJ2-7|TRBV28|NA|many
CASSLSWGYEQYF
TGTGCCAGCAGTCTTAGTTGGGGCTACGAGCAGTACTTC
>TRBJ2-5|TRBV28|TRBD1|many
CASSIMTGGQETQYF
TGTGCCAGCAGCATCATGACAGGGGGCCAAGAGACCCAGTACTTC
>TRBJ2-5|TRBV29-1|NA|many
CSVVPVRGAGETQYF
TGCAGCGTTGTACCTGTTCGGGGGGCAGGGGAGACCCAGTACTTC
>TRBJ2-3|TRBV28|NA|few
CASYRHHKPTDTQYF
TGTGCCAGCTACCGACACCATAAACCCACAGATACGCAGTATTTT
>TRBJ2-1|TRBV2|NA|NA
CASSFQSHSCNEQFF
TGTGCCAGCAGTTTCCAATCCCACTCCTGCAATGAGCAGTTCTTC
>TRBJ2-6|TRBV2|NA|many
CASRGGANVLTF
TGTGCCAGCAGAGGAGGGGCCAACGTCCTGACTTTC
>TRBJ2-6|TRBV28|NA|NA
CASSFFGLSGANVLTF
TGTGCCAGCAGTTTCTTCGGGCTCTCTGGGGCCAACGTCCTGACTTTC
>TRBJ2-3|TRBV29-1|NA|NA
CSVPRQFTDTQYF
TGCAGCGTACCCAGACAGTTCACAGATACGCAGTATTTT
>TRBJ2-6|TRBV3-1|TRBD2|once
CASSEAGARANVLTF
TGTGCCAGCAGCGAAGCGGGGGCGAGGGCCAACGTCCTGACTTTC
>TRBJ1-2|TRBV28|NA|many
CASRVGDNWSSGYTF
TGTGCCAGCCGGGTGGGGGACAACTGGTCTTCTGGCTACACCTTC
>TRBJ2-5|TRBV10-3|NA|few
CAISGYREETQYF
TGTGCCATCAGTGGCTACAGGGAGGAGACCCAGTACTTC
>TRBJ2-2|TRBV7-9|NA|NA
CASSLLTGNTGELFF
TGTGCCAGCAGCTTACTAACAGGGAACACCGGGGAGCTGTTTTTT
>TRBJ2-7|TRBV7-9|TRBD2|NA
CASSQGLPPAEQYF
TGTGCCAGCAGCCAGGGACTACCCCCCGCCGAGCAGTACTTC
>TRBJ2-2|TRBV2|NA|few
CASSPRGWYTGELFF
TGTGCCAGCAGCCCCCGGGGATGGTACACCGGGGAGCTGTTTTTT
>TRBJ2-1|TRBV27|TRBD1|NA
CASRQGNANEQFF
TGTGCCAGCAGACAGGGGAATGCAAATGAGCAGTTCTTC
>TRBJ1-1|TRBV3-1|NA|NA
CASSQEFPTVAAFF
TGTGCCAGCAGCCAAGAGTTTCCAACAGTAGCGGCTTTCTTT